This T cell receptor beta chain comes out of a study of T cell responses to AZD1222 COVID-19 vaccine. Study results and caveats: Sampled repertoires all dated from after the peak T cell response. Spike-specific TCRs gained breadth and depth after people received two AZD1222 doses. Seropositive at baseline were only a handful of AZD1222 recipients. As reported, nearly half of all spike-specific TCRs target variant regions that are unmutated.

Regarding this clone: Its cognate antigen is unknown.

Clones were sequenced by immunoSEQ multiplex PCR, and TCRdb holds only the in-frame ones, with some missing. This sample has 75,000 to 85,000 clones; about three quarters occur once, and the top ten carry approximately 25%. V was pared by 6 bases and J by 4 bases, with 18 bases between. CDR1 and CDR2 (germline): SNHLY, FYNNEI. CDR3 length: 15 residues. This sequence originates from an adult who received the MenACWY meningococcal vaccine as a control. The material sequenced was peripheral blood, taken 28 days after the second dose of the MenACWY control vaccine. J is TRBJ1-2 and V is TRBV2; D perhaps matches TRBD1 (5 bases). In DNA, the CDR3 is TGTGCCAGCAGCGAATCGGGGCTCAGGGTCTATGGCTACACCTTC. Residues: CASSESGLRVYGYTF.